The entry below describes one TCR beta chain. This clone occurred once. Its binding antigen is unknown. Nothing much larger sits one base from this clone, and base qualities are not available. The goal of deep resolution MiSeq sequencing was a depth between 1 in 1 million and 1 in 200,000 T cells, and coverage averaged 10x per clonotype. TCR beta libraries were generated with the immunoSEQ hsTCRB Kit. Concerning the study's data processing: Data were analyzed with ImmunoSEQ Data Assistant and ImmunoSEQ Analyzer, with V, D and J genes assigned per IMGT definitions. Clonality was computed as one minus normalized Shannon entropy of productive rearrangement frequencies, ranging from 0 to 1. Public clonotype analysis was restricted to overrepresented clonotypes comprising at least 0.05% of each patient's repertoire. Repertoires from roughly 13 age-matched healthy donors in immuneACCESS were used as clonality controls. As stored in TCRdb, this immuneACCESS dataset retains in-frame rearrangements with V and J assigned. A fraction of the clones does not appear; measured against another copy, unresolved V genes explain less than half of the discrepancy, and the remainder lacks a known reason. V, J and clone size are taken as reported in that table, and D and trimming were inferred from the DNA itself. Recorded for this sample are 55,000 to 60,000 clones; about 54% of them occurred a single time. More than 20% of the sample comes from the top ten.

The data stem from a study of cytotoxic CD8 clonotypes in ibrutinib-treated CLL (dated by TCRdb to the early 2020s). In the study overall: In this cohort, some 16 patients were treatment-naive and about a dozen were relapsed/refractory, while about 17 had unmutated IGHV. Every remission and progressive disease sample was obtained while ibrutinib was still being received by the patients. Cryopreserved peripheral blood mononuclear cells were collected at three points: before therapy, at response, and at either sustained remission or disease progression. Partial responses were observed in some 24 patients and complete responses in 2; after a median follow-up of 68 months, remission was maintained in 15 or so patients and progression was observed in about twelve. Response samples were obtained after a median of about 13 months of treatment, with a range of about 6 to 36 months. Longitudinal samples were obtainable from about 30% of the roughly 86 participants in the trial. On average, each sample yielded roughly 260,000 productive templates and 85,000 to 95,000 productive rearrangements. What the authors observed across the whole study: Clonality increased at ibrutinib response, stayed stable in sustained remission, and fell back toward baseline at progression. Sampling times were not matched between patients in sustained remission and patients whose disease was progressing, and lymph node repertoires were not examined. Public clonotypes were rare and either shrank or stayed stable during treatment, and the rise in clonality at ibrutinib response reflected expansion of private clonotypes. Baseline clonality exceeded that of age-matched healthy donors and correlated strongly with circulating CD8+ T-cell counts.

V drops 3 bases and J drops 2 bases, leaving 26 bases in between. Inclusive of the bounding cysteine and phenylalanine, the CDR3 is 19 residues long. Just the 57-base CDR3 DNA is kept, in frame starting at base 1. CDR1 and CDR2, per the germline V gene, are SGDLS and YYNGEE. In the paper's terms, the time point label means: progressive disease on ibrutinib. For TCR beta library preparation, about 2.1 micrograms of genomic DNA were extracted from the cryopreserved PBMCs. Longitudinal blood samples from CLL patients on ibrutinib monotherapy underwent high-throughput TCR beta sequencing. The patients were enrolled in a single-center, open-label phase 2 trial of ibrutinib monotherapy.

The V and J segments used are TRBV9 and TRBJ1-2; TRBD1 is possibly the D segment (5 matching bases). This sample comprised PBMCs, obtained at disease progression, from a patient treated with ibrutinib. The sequence derives from a human donor with chronic lymphocytic leukemia. The bases are TGTGCCAGCAGCGGAAGACCGCGAGACAGCTTTAGATTAAACTATGGCTACACCTTC. Translation gives CASSGRPRDSFRLNYGYTF.